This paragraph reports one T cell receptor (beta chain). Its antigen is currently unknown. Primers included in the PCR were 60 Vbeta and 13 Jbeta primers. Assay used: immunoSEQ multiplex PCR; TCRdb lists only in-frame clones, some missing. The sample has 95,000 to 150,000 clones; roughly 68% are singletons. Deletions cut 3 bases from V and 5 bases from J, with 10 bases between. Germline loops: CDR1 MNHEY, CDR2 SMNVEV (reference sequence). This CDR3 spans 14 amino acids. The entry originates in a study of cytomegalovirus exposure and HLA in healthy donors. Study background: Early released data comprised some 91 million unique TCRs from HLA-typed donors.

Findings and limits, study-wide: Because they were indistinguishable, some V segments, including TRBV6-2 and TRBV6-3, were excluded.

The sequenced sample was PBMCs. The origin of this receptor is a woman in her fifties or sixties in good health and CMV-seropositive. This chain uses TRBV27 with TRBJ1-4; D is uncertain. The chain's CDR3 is CASSFGNRNEKLFF. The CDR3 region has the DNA TGTGCCAGCAGTTTCGGGAATCGGAATGAAAAACTGTTTTTT. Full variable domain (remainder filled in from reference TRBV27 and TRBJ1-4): EAQVTQNPRYLITVTGKKLTVTCSQNMNHEYMSWYRQDPGLGLRQIYYSMNVEVTDKGDVPEGYKVSRKEKRNFPLILESPSPNQTSLYFCASSFGNRNEKLFFGSGTQLSVL.